This TCR beta chain appears in the sequencing data of a study of early T cells in non-severe SARS-CoV-2 infection listed by TCRdb under 2021. About the full investigation: TCR sequencing used bulk RNA from unsorted whole blood, so alpha and beta chains could not be paired.

The library relied on 5' RACE. Sequencing used a NextSeq 500. In the TCR library protocol, unique molecular identifiers were attached to individual cDNA molecules to correct for PCR bias and sequencing error. TCR alpha and beta chains were both sequenced, and the abundances of alpha and beta sequences in each sample were closely correlated with each other. Concerning the study's data processing: V gene, J gene and CDR3 annotation of TCR sequences was performed with Decombinator V4. Expanded TCRs were defined as changing significantly between any two time points under a Poisson model with p below 0.0001. TCR abundances were normalised to the total number of TCRs sequenced per sample and expressed as counts per million. MAIT TCRs were defined by TRAV1-2 paired with TRAJ12, TRAJ20 or TRAJ33, and iNKT TCRs by TRAV10 paired with TRAJ18. A search of VDJdb, accessed on 1 November 2021, was run for TCRs annotated to CMV, EBV and SARS-CoV-2, with TCRs annotated for multiple antigens excluded. TCRdb reprocessing: public reads trimmed at Q25 with fastp, clones called with MiXCR, in-frame beta chains kept. Here each entry gathers all rows of one CDR3 protein and keeps the most common genes and DNA. The V and J calls, along with clone size, are taken from TCRdb and not from the paper's own processing. For this sample there are around 57,000 distinct CDR3 sequences; under 14% appear just once. The ten largest make up 1.7% of the sample.

About this clonotype: No antigen is known for it. No base quality values were provided; no much bigger clone lies one nucleotide off.

This was a case-control study nested in a cohort of healthcare workers in London, UK, who had nasopharyngeal swab PCR tests and blood samples taken every week. Healthcare workers were recruited during the week of the UK lockdown, between 23 and 31 March 2020, and followed weekly for up to 16 weeks. The germline V and J ends show losses of 0 bases and 5 bases respectively, and no gene match explains 5 bases of the junction. From the germline V gene (reference sequence), CDR1 is GTSNPN and CDR2 is SVGIG. Inclusive of the bounding cysteine and phenylalanine, the CDR3 is 15 residues long. Kept here is only the CDR3 DNA, which spans 45 bases and is read in frame from base 1. The paper as a whole reports these results and caveats: VDJdb matching was skewed toward anti-spike CD8 responses and likely underestimated virus-specific expansions by missing private and CD4 specificities.

The sequence joins TRBV30 to TRBJ2-1, and 9 junctional nucleotides match TRBD2. Specimen: whole blood. This sequence was found in an adult who was a healthcare worker with PCR-confirmed SARS-CoV-2 infection or an uninfected control (not recorded which). The nucleotide sequence reads TGTGCCTGGAGTGTACCTAGCGGGATGAACAATGAGCAGTTCTTC. Protein translation: CAWSVPSGMNNEQFF.